These T cell receptor beta chains were read from a single sample in a study of T-cell memory formation after mild COVID-19. MiXCR, run by TCRdb on the 5' RACE reads, gives a single entry per CDR3 protein. The table lists around 200,000 distinct CDR3 sequences, 27% of them singletons. The source material was PBMCs or a T cell subset sorted from them (not recorded which). These TCRs come from an adult woman who had mild COVID-19 (a few samples of this study predate the infection). Cell type and time point are not known. CDR3s include the opening cysteine and the closing phenylalanine or tryptophan. Fields, in order: J gene, D gene, V gene, clone size, CDR3 DNA, CDR3 protein. A D gene is named only where the DNA matches it firmly. Only part of the rows carry a size: once, few, many, or a class if the clone is expanded.

>TRBJ2-3|.|TRBV7-9|.
TGTGCCGGCCAAACTAGGGGTATCACAGATACGCAGTATTTT
CAGQTRGITDTQYF
>TRBJ2-1|TRBD2|TRBV7-6|.
TGTGCCAGCAGCTTAGGACTAGCGCCATACAATGAGCAGTTCTTC
CASSLGLAPYNEQFF
>TRBJ2-7|TRBD1|TRBV29-1|.
TGCAGCGCCAAACCACAGGGGTCGGGCTACGAGCAGTACTTC
CSAKPQGSGYEQYF
>TRBJ2-5|TRBD1|TRBV7-8|.
TGTGCCAGCAGCCAACGGACAGGGGGCTCCCAAGAGACCCAGTACTTC
CASSQRTGGSQETQYF
>TRBJ1-2|TRBD1|TRBV12-3/TRBV12-4|few
TGTGCCAGCAGCTTCCCCGGGACAGGGGGCGCAAGCTATGGCTACACCTTC
CASSFPGTGGASYGYTF
>TRBJ2-1|TRBD2|TRBV6-1|many
TGTGCCAGCAGACTAGCGGACTACAATGAGCAGTTCTTC
CASRLADYNEQFF
>TRBJ2-1|.|TRBV7-9|few
TGTGCCAGCAGCCCCATTGGGGGGTTCGATGAGCAGTTCTTC
CASSPIGGFDEQFF
>TRBJ1-3|.|TRBV29-1|few
TGCAGCGTGGGGGGAGGAAACACCATATATTTT
CSVGGGNTIYF
>TRBJ2-2|.|TRBV4-1|.
TGCGCCAGCAGCCGACAGGTGGGGGACACCGGGGAGCTGTTTTTT
CASSRQVGDTGELFF
>TRBJ2-7|TRBD2|TRBV6-6|few
TGTGCCAGCAGCCTCAGGGAGGGAGTTTACGAGCAGTACTTC
CASSLREGVYEQYF
>TRBJ1-1|.|TRBV6-5|.
TGTGCCAGCAGTTACCTTCAGAAAACTGAAGCTTTCTTT
CASSYLQKTEAFF
>TRBJ2-1|.|TRBV18|few
TGTGCCAGCTCACTAGGGTCCTTCTACAATGAGCAGTTCTTC
CASSLGSFYNEQFF
>TRBJ2-3|TRBD2|TRBV6-5|.
TGTGCCAGCCTTAGCGGGTCCACAGATACGCAGTATTTT
CASLSGSTDTQYF
>TRBJ2-4|.|TRBV4-2|.
TGTGCCAGCAGCCAAGATAGTAGCCCGCCGACCAAAAACATTCAGTACTTC
CASSQDSSPPTKNIQYF
>TRBJ1-2|.|TRBV5-1|.
TGCGCCAGCAGCTTGGTGGGGGAAGATGGCTACACCTTC
CASSLVGEDGYTF
>TRBJ1-5|.|TRBV7-9|.
TGTGCCAGCGGGACCAAGGAGCCCCAGCATTTT
CASGTKEPQHF
>TRBJ2-7|.|TRBV14|.
TGTGCCAGCAGCCAAGTCCCTCTGGAGCAGTACTTC
CASSQVPLEQYF
>TRBJ1-3|.|TRBV5-5|.
TGTGCCAGCAGCTTTGTGGGAACGAAAAACGCTGGAAACACCATATATTTT
CASSFVGTKNAGNTIYF
>TRBJ2-1|TRBD2|TRBV6-6|few
TGTGCCAGCAGGATCGCGGGGGGAACCTACAATGAGCAGTTCTTC
CASRIAGGTYNEQFF
>TRBJ1-1|TRBD1|TRBV5-1|.
TGCGCCAGCAGCATCGACCGGACAGGGGGCTCCAAAGCTTTCTTT
CASSIDRTGGSKAFF
>TRBJ2-5|.|TRBV6-2/TRBV6-3|few
TGTGCCAGCAGCCCGGGGATAAAAGAGACCCAGTACTTC
CASSPGIKETQYF
>TRBJ2-1|.|TRBV9|few
TGTGCCAGCAGCGTAGCCGGGTTACTCAATGAGCAGTTCTTC
CASSVAGLLNEQFF
>TRBJ2-7|TRBD2|TRBV11-2|few
TGTGCCAGCAGCTCCGGACTAGGCGGCTCCTACGAGCAGTACTTC
CASSSGLGGSYEQYF
>TRBJ2-7|.|TRBV20-1|few
TGCAGTGCCCCGAGCTCCTACGAGCAGTACTTC
CSAPSSYEQYF
>TRBJ2-7|.|TRBV18|.
TGTGCCAGCTCACCGGACAGTTTGCCCTACGAGCAGTACTTC
CASSPDSLPYEQYF
>TRBJ2-5|.|TRBV6-1|.
TGTGCCAGCACCATGGACAGTCAAGAGACCCAGTACTTC
CASTMDSQETQYF
>TRBJ2-2|.|TRBV7-9|.
TGTGCCAGCAGCTTAGACGCGAACACCGGGGAGCTGTTTTTT
CASSLDANTGELFF
>TRBJ2-7|.|TRBV12-3/TRBV12-4|.
TGTGCCAGCAGGACATTTGATTACGAGCAGTACTTC
CASRTFDYEQYF
>TRBJ2-7|.|TRBV11-2|.
TGTGCCAGCAGCTTAGATCGGTACAGAACCTACGAGCAGTACTTC
CASSLDRYRTYEQYF
>TRBJ1-5|TRBD1|TRBV25-1|few
TGTGCCAGCAGTGCCGGGACAGGCAATCAGCCCCAGCATTTT
CASSAGTGNQPQHF
>TRBJ2-7|.|TRBV19|few
TGTGCCAGTAGTGTTAGACTCGCTCCATACGAGCAGTACTTC
CASSVRLAPYEQYF
>TRBJ1-3|.|TRBV12-3/TRBV12-4|.
TGTGCCAGCAGAGATCCCGGGGGCCCTGGAAACACCATATATTTT
CASRDPGGPGNTIYF
>TRBJ2-2|TRBD2|TRBV7-8|few
TGTGCCAGCAGCGTGGGGACTAGCGGGATTGGTCGCACCGGGGAGCTGTTTTTT
CASSVGTSGIGRTGELFF
>TRBJ2-3|TRBD1|TRBV6-2/TRBV6-3|few
TGTGCCAGCAGTTCCCGGCAGGGGGTAGCCACAGATACGCAGTATTTT
CASSSRQGVATDTQYF
>TRBJ1-1|.|TRBV12-3/TRBV12-4|.
TGTGCCAGCAGCTTAGCGGGGAAAACTGAAGCTTTCTTT
CASSLAGKTEAFF
>TRBJ2-3|.|TRBV20-1|few
TGCAGTGCTAGAGATAGACTTAGAACTAGCACAGATACGCAGTATTTT
CSARDRLRTSTDTQYF
>TRBJ2-7|.|TRBV9|.
TGTGCCAGCAGCCCCGGGCCCTCTGACGAGCAGTACTTC
CASSPGPSDEQYF
>TRBJ1-1|.|TRBV5-6|few
TGTGCCAGCAGCTTGTACTATGAAGCTTTCTTT
CASSLYYEAFF
>TRBJ1-5|TRBD1|TRBV29-1|few
TGCAGCGTTGGACAGGGTGGTCAGCCCCAGCATTTT
CSVGQGGQPQHF
>TRBJ1-5|TRBD1|TRBV6-6|.
TGTGCCAGCAGCAGGACAGGGGTCAATCAGCCCCAGCATTTT
CASSRTGVNQPQHF
>TRBJ2-7|.|TRBV27|.
TGTGCCAGCAGTGAACCGCCCACCTACGAGCAGTACTTC
CASSEPPTYEQYF
>TRBJ2-4|TRBD2|TRBV11-2|.
TGTGCCAGCAGCCAAAGCGGGGTGTCCAAAAACATTCAGTACTTC
CASSQSGVSKNIQYF
>TRBJ2-1|.|TRBV20-1|few
TGCAGTGCTAGAGTCGAGGGGGGCGCGAAGTTCTTC
CSARVEGGAKFF
>TRBJ1-1|.|TRBV5-1|few
TGCGCCAGCAGCTTGGGGAGTCAGAACACTGAAGCTTTCTTT
CASSLGSQNTEAFF
>TRBJ2-1|.|TRBV12-3/TRBV12-4|.
TGTGCCAGCAGTCCAGGGACCTCCAGCTCCTACAATGAGCAGTTCTTC
CASSPGTSSSYNEQFF
>TRBJ2-1|TRBD1|TRBV24-1|.
TGTGCCAACAGTGATTCAGGGACAGGGGATAACGATGAGCAGTTCTTC
CANSDSGTGDNDEQFF
>TRBJ2-6|.|TRBV28|.
TGTGCCAGCAGTTTAGTCAGAAGGTCTGGGGCCAACGTCCTGACTTTC
CASSLVRRSGANVLTF
>TRBJ1-5|.|TRBV15|.
TGTGCCACCAGCAGAGGAACTTATAGCAATCAGCCCCAGCATTTT
CATSRGTYSNQPQHF
>TRBJ1-1|.|TRBV29-1|few
TGCAGCGTTGAAGAACACAGTAGGCAAGCTTTCTTT
CSVEEHSRQAFF
>TRBJ1-2|.|TRBV20-1|.
TGCAGTGATGGAAGCAGTAATGGCTACACCTTC
CSDGSSNGYTF
>TRBJ2-1|.|TRBV29-1|few
TGCAGCGTTGAGGAGGGCCGCAATGAGCAGTTCTTC
CSVEEGRNEQFF
>TRBJ2-7|TRBD2|TRBV3-1|.
TGTGCCAGCAGCCAAGGGACTAGCGGGGGATGGGAGCAGTACTTC
CASSQGTSGGWEQYF
>TRBJ2-5|.|TRBV5-8|few
TGTGCCAGCAGCTTAATCCCCGGGGGTAATAGGGTTCTGGAGACCCAGTACTTC
CASSLIPGGNRVLETQYF
>TRBJ2-1|.|TRBV6-2/TRBV6-3|few
TGTGCCAGCATTGGCTCCTACAATGAGCAGTTCTTC
CASIGSYNEQFF
>TRBJ2-2|TRBD2|TRBV15|.
TGTGCCACCAGCCCGGGGGGGGGCGGGGAGCTGTTTTTT
CATSPGGGGELFF